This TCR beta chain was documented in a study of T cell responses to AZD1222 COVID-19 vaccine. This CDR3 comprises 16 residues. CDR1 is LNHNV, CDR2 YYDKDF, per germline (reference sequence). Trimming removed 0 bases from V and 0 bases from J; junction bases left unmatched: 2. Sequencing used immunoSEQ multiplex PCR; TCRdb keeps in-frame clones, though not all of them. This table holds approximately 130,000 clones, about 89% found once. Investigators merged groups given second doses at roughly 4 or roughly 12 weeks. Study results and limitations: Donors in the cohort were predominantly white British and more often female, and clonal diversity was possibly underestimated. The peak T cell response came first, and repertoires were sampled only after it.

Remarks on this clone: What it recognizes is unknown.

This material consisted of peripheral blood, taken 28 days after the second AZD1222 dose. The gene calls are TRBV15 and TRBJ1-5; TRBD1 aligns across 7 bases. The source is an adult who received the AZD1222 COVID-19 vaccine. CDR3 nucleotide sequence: TGTGCCACCAGCAGAGACTGGGACAGTAGCAATCAGCCCCAGCATTTT. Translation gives CATSRDWDSSNQPQHF.